These 5 T cell receptor beta chains originate from one sample sequenced in a study of T cell responses to AZD1222 COVID-19 vaccine (dated by TCRdb to the early 2020s). Receptors were amplified or captured by the immunoSEQ multiplex PCR assay. What TCRdb holds here is the immuneACCESS table cut down to in-frame rearrangements. Part of the clones is not present; checked against another copy, under half of the missing clones reflect an unresolved V gene, and the others are unexplained. The sample records 130,000 to 150,000 clones, roughly four fifths of which are singletons. Clones ranked in the top ten supply about 4% of the sample. The time point tag for this specimen amounts to: baseline before first vaccination. The treatment or condition tag for this specimen amounts to: meningococcal conjugate vaccine given as trial control. The source was peripheral blood, collected on day 0 of MenACWY control vaccination. These receptors were obtained from an adult in good health.

V and J are TRBV6-1 and TRBJ1-4, with D possibly being TRBD1 (6 bases). This CDR3 region has 14 residues. Per the germline V gene, CDR1 is MNHNS and CDR2 is SASEGT. V was shortened by 2 bases and J by 10 bases, with 14 bases between the two germline ends. The CDR3 DNA follows: TGTGCCAGCAGTGAAAGCCCAGGGGCAGGAAAACTGTTTTTT. This gives the protein CASSESPGAGKLFF.

The V call is TRBV6-5, the J call TRBJ1-5; 7 nucleotides match TRBD1. CDR1 is MNHEY, CDR2 SVGAGI, per germline. CDR3 size: 15 residues. With V trimmed by 6 bases and J by 7 bases, 12 bases remained unmatched. DNA of the CDR3: TGTGCCAGCAGCATTACCCAGGGGGGGTACCAGCCCCAGCATTTT. Its translation is CASSITQGGYQPQHF.

V gene TRBV5-1 combines with J gene TRBJ1-4; possibly TRBD1 for D (5 bases). This CDR3 is 14 amino acids long. The germline V gene has CDR1 SGHRS and CDR2 YFSETQ. Trimming shortened V by 3 bases and J by 7 bases, and 13 bases separated the two germline ends. As DNA, the CDR3 is TGCGCCAGCAGCTCGGGGGATTGGGTTGAAAAACTGTTTTTT. Its protein is CASSSGDWVEKLFF.

The rearrangement joins TRBV10-1 to TRBJ2-2, with D possibly matching TRBD2 (6 bases). The length of the CDR3 is 15 residues. Germline assignment: CDR1 WNHNN and CDR2 SYGVQD (reference sequence). Trimming pared 0 bases from V and 5 bases from J, leaving 10 bases between. As DNA, the CDR3 is TGCGCCAGCAGTGAGTCCCCCCGGGGGACCGGGGAGCTGTTTTTT. Its protein is CASSESPRGTGELFF.

The chain uses TRBV3-1 (or the pseudogene TRBV3-2) and TRBJ1-4; D is possibly TRBD1 (5 bases). The germline V gene encodes CDR1 LGHDT and CDR2 YNNKEL (reference sequence). The V gene lost 0 bases and the J gene lost 4 bases, with 9 bases spanning the gap. The CDR3 is 15 amino acids. The CDR3 DNA sequence: TGTGCCAGCAGCCAAGATATCGGGGGTAATGAAAAACTGTTTTTT. This gives the protein CASSQDIGGNEKLFF.